The sequence of this TCR beta chain was determined in a study of T-cell reconstitution after alpha-beta-depleted transplantation in children. The germline gives CDR1 SGHAT, CDR2 FQDESV (reference sequence). V lost 3 bases, J lost 9 bases, and 5 bases lay in between. The CDR3 length is 11 residues. During its preparation, the TCRbeta library received unique molecular identifiers. One entry per CDR3 protein results from TCRdb running MiXCR on the PCR reads. The repertoire consists of about 400,000 distinct CDR3 sequences, with roughly 20% occurring once and the leading ten covering 3.8%. This clonotype was sampled from a human donor who donated a stem cell graft to a child with acute myeloid leukemia. The V gene is TRBV11-1, the J gene TRBJ2-2; D not resolved. The material sequenced was PBMCs from the stem cell graft donor, taken from the stem cell graft. CDR3 in DNA: TGTGCCAGCAGCTTCGAGCGGGAGCTGTTTTTT. Protein product: CASSFERELFF.